A selection of T cell receptor beta chains follows, all from one sample in a study of blood T cell repertoires in COVID-19. TCRdb's table, derived via immunoSEQ multiplex PCR, lists solely in-frame clones and lacks some. The sample has about 140,000 clones; 82% are singletons. Sample: peripheral blood. The receptors shown here come from a woman at least 80 years old with acute or convalescent COVID-19. Both conserved end residues are part of each CDR3. D genes are given only for firm matches. A row's size may be missing; if present it is once, few, many or a size class.

>-|TRBV24-1|-|TRBJ2-4
CATSDGQGAKNIQYF
TGTGCCACCAGTGATGGTCAGGGAGCCAAAAACATTCAGTACTTC
>TRBD2|TRBV5-1|-|TRBJ2-5
CASSLVSSGETQYF
TGCGCCAGCAGCTTGGTCTCTAGCGGGGAGACCCAGTACTTC
>TRBD1|TRBV6-6|-|TRBJ2-5
CASSSDRNQETQYF
TGTGCCAGCAGTTCGGACAGGAACCAAGAGACCCAGTACTTC
>TRBD1|TRBV10-1|once|TRBJ2-5
CASSETLGTVQETQYF
TGCGCCAGCAGTGAGACCCTCGGGACAGTCCAAGAGACCCAGTACTTC
>TRBD1|TRBV4-1|-|TRBJ2-7
CASSQDPDRGQGAYEQYF
TGCGCCAGCAGCCAAGATCCTGATCGGGGACAGGGGGCCTACGAGCAGTACTTC
>-|TRBV10-1|-|TRBJ1-2
CASSDGGAGYTF
TGCGCCAGCAGTGACGGGGGGGCTGGCTACACCTTC
>-|TRBV7-8|-|TRBJ2-5
CASSRGSQETQYF
TGTGCCAGCAGCCGGGGGAGTCAAGAGACCCAGTACTTC
>TRBD2|TRBV7-9|few|TRBJ2-1
CASSRTSGRSYNEQFF
TGTGCCAGCAGTCGGACTAGCGGGAGAAGCTACAATGAGCAGTTCTTC
>TRBD1|TRBV28|few|TRBJ1-1
CASLPRTGRVLRSTEAFF
TGTGCCAGCCTCCCCAGGACAGGGAGGGTGTTAAGAAGCACTGAAGCTTTCTTT
>TRBD1|TRBV19|-|TRBJ2-1
CASTLGTGGYNEQFF
TGTGCCAGTACCCTCGGGACAGGGGGATACAATGAGCAGTTCTTC
>TRBD1|TRBV27|few|TRBJ1-2
CASRTVRGLNYGYTF
TGTGCCAGCAGGACCGTCAGGGGGCTGAACTATGGCTACACCTTC
>-|TRBV7-3|-|TRBJ2-2
CASSRDRALVLTPNTGELFF
TGTGCCAGCAGCCGCGACAGAGCCTTAGTACTTACTCCGAACACCGGGGAGCTGTTTTTT
>-|TRBV19|-|TRBJ1-2
CASSNRDYGYTF
TGTGCCAGTAGTAACAGGGACTATGGCTACACCTTC
>-|TRBV4-1|many|TRBJ1-6
CASSQDLLPGRESPLHF
TGCGCCAGCAGCCAAGATTTACTTCCCGGGCGGGAGTCACCCCTCCACTTT
>TRBD1|TRBV27|-|TRBJ2-1
CASSFDRANNEQFF
TGTGCCAGCAGTTTCGACAGGGCGAACAATGAGCAGTTCTTC
>TRBD2|TRBV7-2|-|TRBJ2-1
CASSLGGLAGVGEQFF
TGTGCCAGCAGCTTAGGCGGACTAGCGGGGGTTGGTGAGCAGTTCTTC
>-|TRBV6-5|-|TRBJ2-5
CASSLGRDGTQYF
TGTGCCAGCAGTCTGGGCCGAGATGGCACCCAGTACTTC
>-|TRBV10-3|few|TRBJ1-6
CAISERGGNSPLHF
TGTGCCATCAGCGAGAGGGGGGGGAATTCACCCCTCCACTTT
>TRBD1|TRBV7-2|few|TRBJ1-2
CASSQGAGYGYTF
TGTGCCAGCAGCCAGGGGGCTGGCTATGGCTACACCTTC
>TRBD1|TRBV7-8|-|TRBJ1-5
CASSLGGAPGQISNQPQHF
TGTGCCAGCAGCTTAGGGGGAGCTCCGGGACAGATTAGCAATCAGCCCCAGCATTTT
>TRBD2|TRBV15|-|TRBJ2-3
CATSSRLAGSTDTQYF
TGTGCCACCAGCAGTCGACTAGCGGGGAGCACAGATACGCAGTATTTT
>TRBD2|TRBV9|-|TRBJ2-7
CASSVGLAGFSEQYF
TGTGCCAGCAGCGTAGGGCTAGCGGGTTTCTCCGAGCAGTACTTC
>-|TRBV7-8|-|TRBJ2-5
CASSLVTGLKRETQYF
TGTGCCAGCAGCTTAGTTACAGGGTTGAAGAGAGAGACCCAGTACTTC
>TRBD1|TRBV5-5|-|TRBJ1-5
CASSGLPQGNQPQHF
TGTGCCAGCAGCGGATTACCACAGGGGAATCAGCCCCAGCATTTT
>TRBD2|TRBV7-8|-|TRBJ2-1
CASSSNGGLAGGHNEQFF
TGTGCCAGCAGCTCTAATGGTGGGTTGGCGGGGGGGCACAATGAGCAGTTCTTC
>TRBD1|TRBV30|-|TRBJ2-2
CAWSTAGGTGELFF
TGTGCCTGGAGTACAGCAGGGGGCACCGGGGAGCTGTTTTTT
>TRBD2|TRBV7-2|-|TRBJ2-5
CASSLLGGGAETQYF
TGTGCCAGCAGCTTATTGGGCGGGGGGGCGGAGACCCAGTACTTC
>-|TRBV29-1|-|TRBJ2-1
CSVAPGTDEQFF
TGCAGCGTTGCACCAGGAACGGATGAGCAGTTCTTC
>TRBD2|TRBV7-7|once|TRBJ2-5
CASSLGASGGLAETQYF
TGTGCCAGCAGCTTAGGGGCTAGCGGGGGGCTCGCAGAGACCCAGTACTTC
>-|TRBV7-8|few|TRBJ1-2
CASSLVGGYTF
TGTGCCAGCAGCTTAGTCGGGGGGTACACCTTC
>TRBD1|TRBV4-2|-|TRBJ1-1
CASSQDDQGETEAFF
TGTGCCAGCAGCCAAGATGACCAGGGGGAAACTGAAGCTTTCTTT
>-|TRBV19|-|TRBJ1-1
CASSRRREKNTEAFF
TGTGCCAGTAGTAGACGACGGGAGAAGAACACTGAAGCTTTCTTT
>-|TRBV12-3/TRBV12-4|-|TRBJ2-5
CASTLEETQYF
TGTGCCAGCACCCTAGAAGAGACCCAGTACTTC
>TRBD2|TRBV7-2|-|TRBJ2-1
CASSLLAGLDEQFF
TGTGCCAGCAGCTTACTAGCGGGACTCGATGAGCAGTTCTTC
>TRBD1|TRBV6-1|-|TRBJ2-1
CASSEWGQGRMQFF
TGTGCCAGCAGTGAATGGGGACAGGGGAGGATGCAGTTCTTC
>-|TRBV12-3/TRBV12-4|-|TRBJ2-1
CASTRAGNEQFF
TGTGCCAGCACCCGCGCGGGGAATGAGCAGTTCTTC
>-|TRBV11-2|-|TRBJ1-1
CASSLGGGVNTEAFF
TGTGCCAGCAGCTTAGGGGGGGGTGTGAACACTGAAGCTTTCTTT
>-|TRBV5-4|-|TRBJ1-2
CASSSRQSPSGYTF
TGTGCCAGCAGCTCCCGACAGAGTCCCAGCGGCTACACCTTC
>TRBD2|TRBV4-1|-|TRBJ2-2
CASSFIPGLAGGVWTGELFF
TGCGCCAGCAGCTTCATACCGGGACTAGCGGGGGGCGTTTGGACCGGGGAGCTGTTTTTT
>-|TRBV19|-|TRBJ2-2
CASREQGLRTGELFF
TGTGCCAGTAGAGAACAGGGACTACGCACCGGGGAGCTGTTTTTT
>TRBD1|TRBV30|-|TRBJ2-7
CAWGTGASYEQYF
TGTGCCTGGGGGACAGGGGCCTCCTACGAGCAGTACTTC
>TRBD1|TRBV4-1|-|TRBJ1-2
CASSQVINRGTEIYGYTF
TGCGCCAGCAGCCAAGTTATTAACAGGGGGACAGAAATATATGGCTACACCTTC
>-|TRBV2|-|TRBJ2-2
CASRLRDTPAGELFF
TGTGCCAGCAGGCTCCGGGACACTCCAGCCGGGGAGCTGTTTTTT
>-|TRBV28|few|TRBJ1-2
CASSLAQVRDYGYTF
TGTGCCAGCAGTTTAGCGCAGGTCCGTGACTATGGCTACACCTTC
>-|TRBV6-6|-|TRBJ2-5
CASSYRGLAEVYF
TGTGCCAGCAGTTACCGGGGACTGGCCGAGGTGTACTTC
>TRBD1|TRBV25-1|-|TRBJ1-2
CASSGVYTGVGYTF
TGTGCCAGCAGTGGGGTCTATACAGGGGTCGGCTACACCTTC
>TRBD1|TRBV5-1|-|TRBJ1-6
CASSLGQNNSPLHF
TGCGCCAGCAGCCTGGGACAGAATAATTCACCCCTCCACTTT
>TRBD2|TRBV20-1|-|TRBJ2-5
CSGTSRETQYF
TGCAGCGGGACTAGTCGAGAGACCCAGTACTTC
>-|TRBV27|-|TRBJ1-2
CASSLSGGFDYGYTF
TGTGCCAGCAGTTTATCGGGAGGGTTTGACTATGGCTACACCTTC
>TRBD1|TRBV7-9|-|TRBJ2-5
CASSRDRVYQETQYF
TGTGCCAGCAGCCGGGACAGGGTTTATCAAGAGACCCAGTACTTC
>-|TRBV2|-|TRBJ2-7
CASRGPYEQYF
TGTGCCAGCAGGGGGCCCTACGAGCAGTACTTC
>TRBD1|TRBV7-9|-|TRBJ2-7
CASSLGQGSFYEQYF
TGTGCCAGCAGCTTAGGACAGGGTTCGTTCTACGAGCAGTACTTC
>TRBD1|TRBV18|-|TRBJ2-7
CASSRDRQGYEQYF
TGTGCCAGCTCACGGGACAGGCAGGGCTACGAGCAGTACTTC
>TRBD1|TRBV30|-|TRBJ1-2
CAWGTGGFYGYTF
TGTGCCTGGGGGACAGGGGGCTTCTATGGCTACACCTTC
>TRBD1|TRBV28|-|TRBJ1-3
CASSPGTGARNTIYF
TGTGCCAGCAGTCCCGGGACAGGGGCAAGAAACACCATATATTTT